This TCR beta chain appears in the sequencing data of a study of beta chain features in type 1 diabetes. Study-level information: All of the samples together had 107,917,701 sorted cells examined.

Reverse transcription of all isolated RNA meant that expressed TCRB transcripts were sequenced. Some clones are missing from TCRdb's copy, which holds only in-frame ones; the method was immunoSEQ multiplex PCR. The profile covers about 400,000 clones, with 10% to 15% appearing a single time and roughly 0.0097% taken by the ten largest. Study observations and caveats: In every one of the four CD4+ subsets, TCRB CDR3s were moderately but significantly shorter in Type 1 diabetes patients. Sampled from patients, naive, central memory and Treg TCRB repertoires appeared more similar than those sampled from healthy donors.

From germline, CDR1 is SQVTM and CDR2 ANQGSEA. V was shortened by 6 bases and J by 7 bases, with 15 bases between the two germline ends. This CDR3 has 13 residues. This clone was observed a few times. No antigen is known for it. By way of CD45RO/CCR7/CD25/CD127/CD95/CD27, the CD4+ regulatory, stem cell-like memory, central memory and naive cells were sorted. The receptor was isolated from a woman under 30 with type 1 diabetes. The specimen was naive CD4+ T cells from blood. The chain links TRBV29-1 to TRBJ1-4, with D tentatively TRBD1 (5 bases). Here the CDR3 reads CSVHQGNGEKLFF. The CDR3 DNA is TGCAGCGTCCACCAGGGAAATGGTGAAAAACTGTTTTTT.